What follows are 4 T cell receptor beta chains derived from one specimen sequenced in a study of CD8+CD57+ T cells in acquired aplastic anemia. Patients chosen for sequencing had CD8+CD57+ cells that had expanded, as shown by flow cytometry. For CDR3 and TCR beta VDJ profiling, genomic DNA was the template used. TCRdb re-called the reads with MiXCR, one entry per CDR3 protein. The sample comprises 260,000 or so distinct CDR3 sequences, 65% to 90% of which are singletons, and approximately 40% rests with the top ten. The material sequenced was sorted CD4+, CD8+, or CD8+CD57+ T cells (not recorded which) from PBMCs. All receptors derive from a human donor with aplastic anemia.

This clonotype has a handful of counts. The V call is TRBV2, the J call TRBJ2-3; no firm D call. V was trimmed by 6 bases and J by 2 bases, leaving 6 bases between them. CDR3 size: 12 residues. Germline CDR1 reads SNHLY; CDR2 reads FYNNEI. CDR3 protein: CASRADTDTQYF. The DNA for the CDR3 is TGTGCCAGCAGGGCTGACACAGATACGCAGTATTTT.

As concerns this clonotype: The junction does not match germline at one end; this may be a read error. The chain is built from TRBV7-9 and TRBJ2-1, with 8 nucleotides matching TRBD1. Germline loops: CDR1 SEHNR, CDR2 FQNEAQ (reference sequence). The CDR3 spans 13 residues. CDR3: CASSGTGSQPQLF. In nucleotides, the CDR3 is TGTGCCAGCAGCGGGACAGGATCACAGCCCCAGCTTTTT.

This clonotype was picked up many times. This rearrangement joins TRBV19 to TRBJ2-1, with TRBD1 matching 10 bases. Germline V gives CDR1 LNHDA, CDR2 SQIVND (reference sequence). The V gene end was trimmed by 4 bases and the J gene end by 8 bases; junction bases not matched to a gene: 11. This CDR3 has 16 amino acids. CDR3 in amino acids: CASSTMGQGFKDEQFF. In nucleotides, the CDR3 is TGTGCCAGTAGTACGATGGGACAGGGGTTTAAGGATGAGCAGTTCTTC.

This clonotype was seen many times. The chain is built from TRBV7-8 and TRBJ1-1; TRBD1 aligns across 7 bases. CDR3 length: 15 residues. Losses at the gene ends were 3 bases for V and 14 bases for J; bases not matched to a gene: 18. The germline CDR1 and CDR2 sequences are SGHVS and FQNEAQ. The CDR3, as DNA: TGTGCCAGCAGCTTTGATCCAGACGGGACAGCCCTTTCCTTCTTT. It translates to CASSFDPDGTALSFF.